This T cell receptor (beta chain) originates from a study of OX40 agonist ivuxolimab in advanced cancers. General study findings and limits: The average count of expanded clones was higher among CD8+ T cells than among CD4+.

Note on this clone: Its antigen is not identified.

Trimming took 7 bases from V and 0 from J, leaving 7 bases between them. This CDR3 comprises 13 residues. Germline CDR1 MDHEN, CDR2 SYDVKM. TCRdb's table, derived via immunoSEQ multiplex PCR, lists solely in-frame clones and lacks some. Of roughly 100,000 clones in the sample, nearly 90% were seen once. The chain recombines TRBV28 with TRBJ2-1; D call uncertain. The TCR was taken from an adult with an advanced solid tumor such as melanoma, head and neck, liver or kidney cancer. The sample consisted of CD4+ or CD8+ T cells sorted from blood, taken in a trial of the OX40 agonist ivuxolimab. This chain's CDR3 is CASTLGSYNEQFF. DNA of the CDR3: TGTGCCAGCACCCTAGGCTCCTACAATGAGCAGTTCTTC. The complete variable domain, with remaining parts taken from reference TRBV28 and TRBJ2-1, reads DVKVTQSSRYLVKRTGEKVFLECVQDMDHENMFWYRQDPGLGLRLIYFSYDVKMKEKGDIPEGYSVSREKKERFSLILESASTNQTSMYLCASTLGSYNEQFFGPGTRLTVL.